This TCR beta chain was retrieved from a study of blood T cell repertoires in COVID-19 (dated by TCRdb to about 2020). Regarding the study in general: Collaborator samples came from the United States, Italy and Spain and covered acute and convalescent phases of COVID-19. The prospective study material was composed of cDNA or gDNA derived from T cells, B-cell-depleted T cells, or PBMCs. Deeply sampled blood TCRbeta repertoires from subjects exposed to, actively infected with, or recovered from COVID-19 were included in the dataset. The repertoires were released in a freely available public database intended as a resource for research on the immune response to SARS-CoV-2. Samples came from the ongoing ImmuneRACE study (first 160 participants) plus 1,254 subjects from 6 global collaborators. The sample metadata nearly always contained a de-identified subject ID, COVID-19 status, age in years and sex. Where available, HLA class I and class II types were taken from metadata supplied by the sample provider and were not determined by assay-based typing.

In the prospective study, participants were about 18 to 95 years old, resided in about two dozen geographic areas of the United States, and were enrolled through a virtual design. Cohort assignment in the prospective study relied on participant-reported clinical history from a screening survey and a study questionnaire. For ImmuneRACE Cohort 3, a participant was defined as recovered based on two consecutive negative NP/OP PCR tests, clearance by a healthcare professional, or resolution of symptoms. In the prospective study, whole blood, serum and a nasopharyngeal or oropharyngeal swab were collected from each participant by mobile phlebotomists. Participants in the prospective study had the option to provide additional blood draws and questionnaires over a roughly two-month period. Blood samples from the prospective study were shipped frozen or at room temperature prior to DNA extraction. Findings and caveats that apply to the study as a whole: The quantity of clinical and demographic metadata differed by source and by participant and was supplied without curation.

TCRbeta CDR3 regions were amplified from genomic DNA using the immunoSEQ Assay, a bias-controlled multiplex PCR. On the study's bioinformatics: Within the assay, amplification of reference gene primers was used to estimate how many nucleated cells each sample contained. To quantify the absolute abundance of each unique TCRbeta CDR3 rearrangement, sequence reads were collapsed and filtered. Productive Simpson clonality was computed per sample as the square root of Simpson's diversity index over productive rearrangements. The clones in this table, taken by TCRdb from immuneACCESS, are in-frame only. Not every clone is retained; where verified, under half of the shortfall comes from an unresolved V gene, and the cause of the rest is unknown. The V and J calls and clone size are taken from that table; D and trimming were inferred from the DNA. This sample comprises roughly 310,000 clones, about 91% of them detected only once. Of the sample, roughly a tenth is held by the ten largest clones.

Note on this clone: Its antigen is still unknown. One base away there is no much larger clone; base qualities are not given.

The TCR originated in a woman in her thirties or forties who had recovered from COVID-19. The source material was PBMCs or T cells enriched from blood (not recorded which).

The CDR3 region has the sequence CASSKGGNQPQHF. The DNA sequence follows: TGTGCCAGCAGTAAGGGGGGCAATCAGCCCCAGCATTTT. The chain was built from TRBV6-5 and TRBJ1-5, with a weak D call of TRBD1 (6 bases match). From the cysteine up to the phenylalanine, the CDR3 has a length of 13 residues. The CDR3 DNA has 39 bases and is translated from base 1. According to the germline V gene, CDR1 reads MNHEY and CDR2 reads SVGAGI. The junction carries 7 bases between V and J, which are trimmed by 5 bases and 2 bases respectively.